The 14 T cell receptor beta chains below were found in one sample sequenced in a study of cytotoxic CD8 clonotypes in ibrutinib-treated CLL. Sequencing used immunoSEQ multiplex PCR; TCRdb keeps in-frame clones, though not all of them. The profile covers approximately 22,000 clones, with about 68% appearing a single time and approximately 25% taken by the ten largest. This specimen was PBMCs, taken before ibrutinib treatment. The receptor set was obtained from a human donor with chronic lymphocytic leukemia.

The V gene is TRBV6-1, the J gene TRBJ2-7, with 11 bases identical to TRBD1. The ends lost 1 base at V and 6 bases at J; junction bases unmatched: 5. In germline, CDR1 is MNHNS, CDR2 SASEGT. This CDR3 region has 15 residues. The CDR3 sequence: CASSEDGTGGGEQYF. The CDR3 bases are TGTGCCAGCAGTGAAGACGGGACAGGGGGTGGCGAGCAGTACTTC.

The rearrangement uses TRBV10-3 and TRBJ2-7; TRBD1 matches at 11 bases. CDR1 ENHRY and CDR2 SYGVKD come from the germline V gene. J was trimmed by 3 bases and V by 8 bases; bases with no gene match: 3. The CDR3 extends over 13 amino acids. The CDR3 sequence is CAIRDRGNYEQYF. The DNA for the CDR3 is TGTGCCATCCGGGACAGGGGGAACTACGAGCAGTACTTC.

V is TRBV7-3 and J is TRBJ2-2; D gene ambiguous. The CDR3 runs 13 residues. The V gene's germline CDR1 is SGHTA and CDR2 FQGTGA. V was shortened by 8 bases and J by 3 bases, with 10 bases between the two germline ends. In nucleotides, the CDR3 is TGTGCCAGCCGACGTAGGGACACCGGGGAGCTGTTTTTT. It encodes CASRRRDTGELFF.

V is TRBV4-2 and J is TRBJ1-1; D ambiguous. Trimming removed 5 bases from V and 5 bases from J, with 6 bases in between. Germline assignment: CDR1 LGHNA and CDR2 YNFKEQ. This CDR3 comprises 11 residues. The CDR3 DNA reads TGTGCCAGCAGCGAAACTACTGAAGCTTTCTTT. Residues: CASSETTEAFF.

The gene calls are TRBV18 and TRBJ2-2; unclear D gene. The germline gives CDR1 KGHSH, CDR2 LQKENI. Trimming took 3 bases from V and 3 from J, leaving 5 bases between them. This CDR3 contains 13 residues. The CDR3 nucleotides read TGTGCCAGCTCACCGATCGACACCGGGGAGCTGTTTTTT. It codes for CASSPIDTGELFF.

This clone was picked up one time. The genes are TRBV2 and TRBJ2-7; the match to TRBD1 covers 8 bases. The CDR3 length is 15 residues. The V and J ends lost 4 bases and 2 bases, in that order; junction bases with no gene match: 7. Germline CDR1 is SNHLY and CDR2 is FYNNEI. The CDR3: CASSGRGRTPYEQYF. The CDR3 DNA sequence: TGTGCCAGCAGTGGCAGGGGGCGGACCCCCTACGAGCAGTACTTC.

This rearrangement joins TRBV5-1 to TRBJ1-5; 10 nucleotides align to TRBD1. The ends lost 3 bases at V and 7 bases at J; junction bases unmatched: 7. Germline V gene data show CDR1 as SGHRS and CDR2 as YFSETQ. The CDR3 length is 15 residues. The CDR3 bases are TGCGCCAGCAGCTCGACAGGGGGCCAGGAACAGCCCCAGCATTTT. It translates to CASSSTGGQEQPQHF.

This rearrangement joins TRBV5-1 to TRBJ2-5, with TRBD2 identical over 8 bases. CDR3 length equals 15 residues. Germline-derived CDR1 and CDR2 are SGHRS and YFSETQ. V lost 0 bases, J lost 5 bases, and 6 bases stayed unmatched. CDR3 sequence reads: CASSLGGGGLETQYF. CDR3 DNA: TGCGCCAGCAGCTTGGGGGGCGGGGGGCTGGAGACCCAGTACTTC.

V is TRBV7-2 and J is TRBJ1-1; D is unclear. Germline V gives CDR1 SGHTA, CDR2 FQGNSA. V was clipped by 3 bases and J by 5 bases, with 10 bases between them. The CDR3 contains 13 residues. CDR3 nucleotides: TGTGCCAGCAGCTTCGGGTATGGAACTGAAGCTTTCTTT. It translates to CASSFGYGTEAFF.

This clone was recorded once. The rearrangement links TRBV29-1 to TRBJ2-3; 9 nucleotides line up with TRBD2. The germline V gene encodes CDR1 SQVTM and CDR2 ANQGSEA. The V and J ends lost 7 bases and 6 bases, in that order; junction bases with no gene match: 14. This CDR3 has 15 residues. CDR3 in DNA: TGCAGCGCCGTCCCAGCGGGAGGCCCCCGGGATACGCAGTATTTT. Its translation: CSAVPAGGPRDTQYF.

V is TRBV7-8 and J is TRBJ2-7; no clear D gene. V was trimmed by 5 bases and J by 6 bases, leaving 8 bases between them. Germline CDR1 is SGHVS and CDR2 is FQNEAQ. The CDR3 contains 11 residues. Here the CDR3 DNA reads TGTGCCAGCAGCCCCAGAGGCGAGCAGTACTTC. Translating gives CASSPRGEQYF. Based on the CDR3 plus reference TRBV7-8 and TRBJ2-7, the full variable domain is GAGVSQSPRYKVAKRGQDVALRCDPISGHVSLFWYQQALGQGPEFLTYFQNEAQLDKSGLPSDRFFAERPEGSVSTLKIQRTQQEDSAVYLCASSPRGEQYFGPGTRLTVT.

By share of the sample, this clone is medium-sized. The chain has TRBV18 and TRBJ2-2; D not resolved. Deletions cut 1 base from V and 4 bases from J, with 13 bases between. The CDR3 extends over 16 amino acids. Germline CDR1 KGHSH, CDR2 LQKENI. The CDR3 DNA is TGTGCCAGCTCACCACGAGGAGTAGCCCTCACCGGGGAGCTGTTTTTT. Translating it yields CASSPRGVALTGELFF.

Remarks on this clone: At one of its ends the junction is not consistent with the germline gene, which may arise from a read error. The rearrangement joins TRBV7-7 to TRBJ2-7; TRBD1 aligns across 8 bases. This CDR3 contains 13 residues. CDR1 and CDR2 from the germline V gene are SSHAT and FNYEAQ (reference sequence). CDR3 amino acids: CASSSGDRSEQYF. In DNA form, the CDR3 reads TGTGCTAGCAGCTCTGGGGACAGGTCCGAGCAGTACTTC.

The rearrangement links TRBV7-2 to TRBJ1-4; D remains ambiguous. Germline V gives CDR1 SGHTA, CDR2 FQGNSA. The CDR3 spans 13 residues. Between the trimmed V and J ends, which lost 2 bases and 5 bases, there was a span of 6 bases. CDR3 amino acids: CASSLTGNEKLFF. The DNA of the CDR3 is TGTGCCAGCAGCTTAACGGGGAATGAAAAACTGTTTTTT.